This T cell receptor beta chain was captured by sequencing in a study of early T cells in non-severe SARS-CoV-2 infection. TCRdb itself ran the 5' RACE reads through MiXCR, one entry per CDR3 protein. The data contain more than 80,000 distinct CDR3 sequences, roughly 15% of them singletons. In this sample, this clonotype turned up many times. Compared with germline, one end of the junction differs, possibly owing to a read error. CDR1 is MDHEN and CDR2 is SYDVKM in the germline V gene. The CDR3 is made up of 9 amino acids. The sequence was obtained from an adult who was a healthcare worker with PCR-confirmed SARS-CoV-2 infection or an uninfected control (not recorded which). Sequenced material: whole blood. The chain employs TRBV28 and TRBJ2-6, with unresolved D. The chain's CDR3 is CRPNDVLTF. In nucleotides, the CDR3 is TGCCGCCCAAATGACGTCCTGACTTTC. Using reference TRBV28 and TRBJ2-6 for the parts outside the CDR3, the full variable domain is DVKVTQSSRYLVKRTGEKVFLECVQDMDHENMFWYRQDPGLGLRLIYFSYDVKMKEKGDIPEGYSVSREKKERFSLILESASTNQTSMYLCRPNDVLTFGAGSRLTVL.